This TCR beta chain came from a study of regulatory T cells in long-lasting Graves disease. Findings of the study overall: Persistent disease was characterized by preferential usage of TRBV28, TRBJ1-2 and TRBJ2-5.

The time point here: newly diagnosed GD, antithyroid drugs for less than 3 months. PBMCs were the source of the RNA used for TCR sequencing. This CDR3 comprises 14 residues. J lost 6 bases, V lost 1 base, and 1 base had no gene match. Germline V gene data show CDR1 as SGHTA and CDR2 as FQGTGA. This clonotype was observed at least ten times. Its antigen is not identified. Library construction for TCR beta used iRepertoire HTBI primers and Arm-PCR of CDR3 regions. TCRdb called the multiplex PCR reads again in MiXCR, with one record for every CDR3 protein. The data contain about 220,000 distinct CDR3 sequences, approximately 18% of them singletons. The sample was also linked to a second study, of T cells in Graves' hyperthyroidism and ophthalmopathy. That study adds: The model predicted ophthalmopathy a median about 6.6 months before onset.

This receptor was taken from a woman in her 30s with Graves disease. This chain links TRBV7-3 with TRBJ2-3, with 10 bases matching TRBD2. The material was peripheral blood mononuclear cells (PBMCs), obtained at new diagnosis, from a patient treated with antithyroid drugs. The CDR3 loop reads CASSLNSGGDTQYF. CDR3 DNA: TGTGCCAGCAGCTTAAATAGCGGGGGGGATACGCAGTATTTT.